A single sample is the source of the 10 T cell receptor beta chains below, sequenced in a study of Graves' ophthalmopathy and Graves' hyperthyroidism. Beta-chain TCR CDR3 regions were amplified from RNA transcripts. After a first-round RT-PCR with HTBI primers, a second-round multiplex PCR was run. TCRdb redid the calling of the multiplex PCR reads with MiXCR, one entry per CDR3 protein. The sample records 600,000 to 650,000 distinct CDR3 sequences, 22% being singletons. Sequences were obtained from peripheral blood. These receptors all stem from a woman aged 18-30 years with stable Graves' hyperthyroidism. Some clones in this sample may be carry-over from other donors' samples.

This clonotype was recorded at least ten times. The V and J genes are TRBV7-9 and TRBJ1-2, with unresolved D. The ends were cut back, 4 bases at V and 6 bases at J, with 6 bases in the middle. Germline V gene data show CDR1 as SEHNR and CDR2 as FQNEAQ (reference sequence). This CDR3 has 11 amino acids. CDR3 residues: CASSSQDGYTF. DNA of the CDR3: TGTGCCAGCAGCTCCCAGGATGGCTACACCTTC. Based on the CDR3 plus reference TRBV7-9 and TRBJ1-2, the full variable domain is DTGVSQNPRHKITKRGQNVTFRCDPISEHNRLYWYRQTLGQGPEFLTYFQNEAQLEKSRLLSDRFSAERPKGSFSTLEIQRTEQGDSAMYLCASSSQDGYTFGSGTRLTVV.

This clonotype was observed at least ten times. The J gene is TRBJ2-7, the V gene TRBV6-1; possible D gene TRBD2, 5 bases. CDR3 length equals 14 residues. V lost 4 bases, J lost 1 base, and 11 bases lay in between. Germline-derived CDR1 and CDR2 are MNHNS and SASEGT. CDR3 loop: CASSGPRDSYEQYF. The CDR3 DNA sequence: TGTGCCAGCAGTGGCCCCCGGGATTCCTACGAGCAGTACTTC.

This clonotype was observed at least ten times. This rearrangement joins TRBV6-1 to TRBJ2-2; a weak D match, TRBD2 (6 bases). The CDR3 sequence is 15 residues long. Trimming stripped 4 bases from V and 6 bases from J, with 15 bases between. The germline CDR1 and CDR2 sequences are MNHNS and SASEGT. In DNA, the CDR3 is TGTGCCAGCAGTGCGCAGGGAGGCGCGGCCGGGGAGCTGTTTTTT. It translates to CASSAQGGAAGELFF.

The chain combines TRBV20-1 with TRBJ2-5; 10 bases map to TRBD2. Per germline, CDR1 DFQATT and CDR2 SNEGSKA (reference sequence). The CDR3 is made up of 17 amino acids. V lost 0 bases and J lost 4; bases outside the gene matches: 11. The CDR3 is CSARDPRAGGARETQYF. Written as DNA, the CDR3 is TGCAGTGCTAGAGATCCGCGAGCGGGGGGGGCGAGAGAGACCCAGTACTTC.

A remark on this clonotype: One base away lies a much larger clone, so this may be a sequencing read error. The J gene is TRBJ1-5, the V gene TRBV9; TRBD1 matches at 12 bases. The J segment lost 6 bases and the V segment lost 3 bases, leaving 4 bases of the junction unmatched. There are 15 residues in the CDR3. CDR1 SGDLS and CDR2 YYNGEE come from the germline V gene. CDR3 protein: CASSAGTGGSQPQHF. For the CDR3, the DNA is TGTGCCAGCAGCGCCGGGACAGGGGGCAGTCAGCCCCAGCATTTT.

This clonotype was counted many times. CDR3: CASSLGQPQHF. In DNA, the CDR3 is TGTGCCAGCAGTTTAGGTCAGCCCCAGCATTTT. The rearrangement joins TRBV12-3 or TRBV12-4 to TRBJ1-5; D is uncertain. Trimming pared 1 base from V and 6 bases from J, leaving 1 base between. The CDR3 loop spans 11 amino acids.

This clonotype was counted only a few times. This chain links TRBV12-3 or TRBV12-4 with TRBJ1-3; D remains ambiguous. V was trimmed by 0 bases and J by 0 bases, leaving 6 bases between them. The CDR3 covers 15 residues. The CDR3 region has the DNA TGTGCCAGCAGTTTAGCGCACTACTCTGGAAACACCATATATTTT. This encodes CASSLAHYSGNTIYF.

This clonotype was detected only a few times. Given a much more abundant clone one base away, this may be a read error. The chain uses TRBV6-5 and TRBJ1-6; no reliable D call. Germline V CDR1 and CDR2: MNHEY, SVGAGI. There are 16 residues in the CDR3. The CDR3 sequence: CASSYSTGPANSHLHF. The CDR3 DNA sequence: TGTGCCAGCAGTTACTCGACCGGACCAGCAAATTCACACCTCCACTTT.

This clonotype was counted a single time. V is TRBV30 and J is TRBJ2-2; no reliable D call. This CDR3 has 15 residues. Germline CDR1 GTSNPN, CDR2 SVGIG (reference sequence). V was clipped by 5 bases and J by 0 bases, with 13 bases between them. The CDR3 DNA follows: TGTGCCTGGGACGGGCCCGGAACGAACACCGGGGAGCTGTTTTTT. Translating it yields CAWDGPGTNTGELFF. Together with reference TRBV30 and TRBJ2-2, the CDR3 gives the full variable domain: SQTIHQWPATLVQPVGSPLSLECTVEGTSNPNLYWYRQAAGRGLQLLFYSVGIGQISSEVPQNLSASRPQDRQFILSSKKLLLSDSGFYLCAWDGPGTNTGELFFGEGSRLTVL.

This clonotype was observed at least ten times. V usage is TRBV2 and J usage is TRBJ2-7; the D gene is possibly TRBD2 (5 bases). CDR1 is SNHLY and CDR2 is FYNNEI in the germline V gene. The CDR3 runs to 13 residues. Trimming removed 0 bases at V and 7 bases at J, with 10 bases between. Written as DNA, the CDR3 is TGTGCCAGCAGTGAAGCCTCTCGGGGAGAGCAGTACTTC. Translated: CASSEASRGEQYF.